The rows below give T cell receptor beta chains drawn from one sample of a study of T cells in Graves' hyperthyroidism and ophthalmopathy. TCRdb independently ran MiXCR on the multiplex PCR reads; one entry per CDR3 protein. The profile shows around 300,000 distinct CDR3 sequences, roughly an eighth of them singletons. The sample consisted of blood. The receptors were sampled from a woman between 35 and 50 years old with Graves' hyperthyroidism. CDR3s include the opening cysteine and the closing phenylalanine or tryptophan. D genes are given only for firm matches. Part of the rows lack a size; the others show once, few, many or a class for expanded clones.

NA	TRBV5-6	14	TRBJ2-7	TRBD1	TGTGCCAGCAGGGCCGGGACAGACTCCTACGAGCAGTACTTC	CASRAGTDSYEQYF
few	TRBV12-3/TRBV12-4	12	TRBJ2-1	NA	TGTGCCAGCAGTTTATCCCCGAATGAGCAGTTCTTC	CASSLSPNEQFF
many	TRBV6-1	16	TRBJ2-3	NA	TGTGCCAGCAGTTACCGCAGGGTGGTTAACACAGATACGCAGTATTTT	CASSYRRVVNTDTQYF
few	TRBV9	15	TRBJ2-7	TRBD1	TGTGCCAGCAGCGTGAAGGGGGCCAAAGGTTACGAGCAGTACTTC	CASSVKGAKGYEQYF
NA	TRBV4-2	15	TRBJ2-3	TRBD2	TGTGCCAGCAGCCAAGACACTAGCGGCACAGATACGCAGTATTTT	CASSQDTSGTDTQYF
many	TRBV12-3/TRBV12-4	19	TRBJ2-7	TRBD2	TGTGCCAGCAGTTCGACTCCGGGACTAGCGGGAGGGATCTCCTACGAGCAGTACTTC	CASSSTPGLAGGISYEQYF
many	TRBV28	16	TRBJ2-7	NA	TGTGCCAGCAGTTCCACCGGGACCGCCGCTTCCTACGAGCAGTACTTC	CASSSTGTAASYEQYF
many	TRBV6-1	14	TRBJ1-1	TRBD1	TGTGCCAGTTCCAGGGGGATAGGGAACACTGAAGCTTTCTTT	CASSRGIGNTEAFF
once	TRBV20-1	11	TRBJ1-2	NA	TGCAGTGCTAGGGCAGTAGGAGGCTACACCTTC	CSARAVGGYTF
NA	TRBV3-1	17	TRBJ2-2	TRBD1	TGTGCCAGCAGCCGCCCCGGGACAGGGGTTTCAACCGGGGAGCTGTTTTTT	CASSRPGTGVSTGELFF
many	TRBV7-8	15	TRBJ2-3	NA	TGTGCCAGCAGCTTAGCGCTAACAAGCACAGATACGCAGTATTTT	CASSLALTSTDTQYF
many	TRBV11-3	14	TRBJ2-5	NA	TGTGCCAGCAGCCAGGGGACAATACAAGAGACCCAGTACTTC	CASSQGTIQETQYF
many	TRBV3-1	14	TRBJ2-7	NA	TGTGCCAGCAGCCAAGATTTAAGGGTTTACGAGCAGTACTTC	CASSQDLRVYEQYF
many	TRBV12-3/TRBV12-4	14	TRBJ1-2	TRBD1	TGTGCCAGCAGTTACAGGGGGCGAGCCTATGGCTACACCTTC	CASSYRGRAYGYTF
many	TRBV27	15	TRBJ2-7	TRBD1	TGTGCCAGCAGTTTAATACAGGGGGCACCATACGAGCAGTACTTC	CASSLIQGAPYEQYF
NA	TRBV7-3	15	TRBJ2-1	NA	TGTGCCAGCAGCCCGGTTAGCGGTTCATACAATGAGCAGTTCTTC	CASSPVSGSYNEQFF
many	TRBV20-1	11	TRBJ2-7	NA	TGCAGTGCTAGAGATAGGGACGAGCAGTACTTC	CSARDRDEQYF
many	TRBV2	19	TRBJ2-1	TRBD2	TGTGCCAGCAGCCGAGGACTAGCGGGGCCCTCTTATTCCTACAATGAGCAGTTCTTC	CASSRGLAGPSYSYNEQFF
many	TRBV27	14	TRBJ1-5	NA	TGTGCCAGCAGTTTACCAGGGCTCAATCAGCCCCAGCATTTT	CASSLPGLNQPQHF
many	TRBV25-1	12	TRBJ2-1	NA	TGTGCCAGCACCCCCCAAACCCGTGAGCAGTTCTTC	CASTPQTREQFF
many	TRBV18	14	TRBJ1-1	NA	TGTGCCAGCTCACCAGTACAGGAGAACACTGAAGCTTTCTTT	CASSPVQENTEAFF
once	TRBV27	16	TRBJ1-1	NA	TGTGCCAGCAGTTTTGGAACGGGGGCAATGGTGACTGAAGCTTTCTTT	CASSFGTGAMVTEAFF